The clone carrying this TCR beta chain is a singleton in its sample. The sample originates from a study of blood T cell repertoires in COVID-19. The overall study: The samples span acute and convalescent COVID-19 from the United States, Italy and Spain.

Original methodology: Estimated nucleated cell counts came from reference gene primer amplification. Data came from immunoSEQ multiplex PCR; TCRdb stores just in-frame clones and leaves some out. The V and J calls and clone size are taken from that table; D and trimming were inferred from the DNA. The profile shows approximately 100,000 clones, around 93% of them singletons. The sequence was collected from a man aged 45-65 years with acute or convalescent COVID-19. The sample was peripheral blood.

CDR3 DNA: TGCGCCAGCAGCTTGTCGGTAGCGGGGGGGAACGAGCAGTACTTC. This translates into CASSLSVAGGNEQYF. The chain combines TRBV5-1 with TRBJ2-7; 11 nucleotides line up with TRBD2. Trimming took 1 base from V and 5 from J; bases not matched to a gene: 5. The CDR3 totals 15 residues. Germline V gene sequence: CDR1 SGHRS, CDR2 YFSETQ.